This TCR beta chain was recorded in a study of blood T cells in healthy people across ages. Study-level points and caveats: Observed TCR beta diversity showed a strong correlation with the percentage of naive T cells as measured by flow cytometry.

Sample-barcoded 5' priming and a J-beta primer mix drove a second PCR of about 6 to 12 cycles. TCRdb re-analysed the 5' RACE reads in MiXCR, keeping a single row per CDR3 protein. Counted here are 550,000 to 750,000 distinct CDR3 sequences, approximately 21% occurring once; the ten biggest clones make up roughly 3.4%. The table lists this clonotype with a few counts. Its antigen remains unknown. Germline values: CDR1 MGHDK, CDR2 SYGVNS. CDR3 length: 15 amino acids. V was pared by 5 bases and J by 0 bases, with 13 bases between. The chain has TRBV25-1 and TRBJ1-1; the D gene is possibly TRBD1 (6 bases). Sequencing input: blood. This receptor was identified in a man between 70 and 80 years old in good health. In nucleotides, the CDR3 is TGTGCCAGCAGTCGCACCGGGACAATGAACACTGAAGCTTTCTTT. It translates to CASSRTGTMNTEAFF.